The 9 T cell receptor beta chains given below trace back to one sample, sequenced in a study of T cells in Graves' hyperthyroidism and ophthalmopathy. It was RNA transcripts that yielded the amplified TCR beta CDR3 regions. Researchers ran a first-round RT-PCR on the TCR CDR3 using the HTBI primer set. One entry per CDR3 protein, called by TCRdb with MiXCR from the multiplex PCR reads. In the table there are under 350,000 distinct CDR3 sequences, 18% of which are singletons. The sequenced material came from blood. All receptors derive from a woman in her forties or fifties with Graves' hyperthyroidism.

The chain links TRBV7-8 to TRBJ2-2, with TRBD1 matching 7 bases. After removal of 5 bases from V and 4 bases from J, the junction contained 10 bases not matched to a gene. The CDR3 has 16 residues. The V gene's germline CDR1 is SGHVS and CDR2 FQNEAQ. For the CDR3, the DNA is TGTGCCAGCAGCCAGGACAGGCCCCCGTTCACCGGGGAGCTGTTTTTT. Protein: CASSQDRPPFTGELFF.

Many counts were recorded for this clonotype. This sequence joins TRBV18 and TRBJ1-1; unclear D gene. Trimming stripped 3 bases from V and 2 bases from J, with 7 bases between. The CDR3 runs 13 residues. Looked up from germline, CDR1 is KGHSH and CDR2 is LQKENI. The DNA of the CDR3 is TGTGCCAGCTCACCGCCATTAAACACTGAAGCTTTCTTT. Its protein is CASSPPLNTEAFF.

This clonotype was recorded many times. This chain uses TRBV18 with TRBJ1-1; TRBD1 matches at 7 bases. Germline assignment: CDR1 KGHSH and CDR2 LQKENI. The CDR3 is 14 amino acids. Trimming took 5 bases from V and 7 from J; bases not matched to a gene: 10. The DNA for the CDR3 is TGTGCCAGCTCAGCCGGGACAGTGGTATTTGAAGCTTTCTTT. It specifies CASSAGTVVFEAFF.

This clonotype came up a few times. The rearrangement joins TRBV15 to TRBJ2-7; 7 bases align to TRBD2. CDR3 length: 15 amino acids. The trim removed 1 base at V and 7 bases at J, leaving 10 bases unmatched. CDR1 is LNHNV, CDR2 YYDKDF, per germline (reference sequence). The DNA for the CDR3 is TGTGCCACCAGCAGAGGGTCAGCGGGGACCGCAGAGCAGTACTTC. Amino acid sequence: CATSRGSAGTAEQYF.

This clonotype was detected ten times or more. This chain links TRBV28 with TRBJ1-1; D might be TRBD1 (6 bases). V lost 5 bases to trimming and J lost 5 bases, with 18 bases between them. CDR1 and CDR2 (germline): MDHEN, SYDVKM. There are 15 residues in the CDR3. In DNA, the CDR3 is TGTGCCAGCAGTAACTACAGGGCGGGCAGGACTGAAGCTTTCTTT. It codes for CASSNYRAGRTEAFF.

This chain links TRBV7-2 with TRBJ1-4; tentatively, D is TRBD1 (6 bases). V was cut by 5 bases and J by 11 bases, with 21 bases left in between. This CDR3 spans 15 amino acids. CDR1 and CDR2 from the germline V gene are SGHTA and FQGNSA. CDR3 sequence reads: CASSPGAPGVQKLFF. The CDR3 DNA reads TGTGCCAGCAGCCCGGGGGCCCCAGGGGTTCAGAAACTGTTTTTT.

This clonotype was seen many times. This rearrangement joins TRBV27 to TRBJ2-1; TRBD1 matches at 9 bases. V lost 0 bases, J lost 0 bases, and 12 bases stayed unmatched. There are 20 residues in the CDR3. Germline V gene data show CDR1 as MNHEY and CDR2 as SMNVEV (reference sequence). The DNA for the CDR3 is TGTGCCAGCAGTTTATCAAGACCGGGACAGGGCCCGAGCTCCTACAATGAGCAGTTCTTC. Its translation: CASSLSRPGQGPSSYNEQFF.

The genes are TRBV5-1 and TRBJ2-6, with 7 bases fitting TRBD2. With V trimmed by 4 bases and J by 2 bases, 3 bases remained unmatched. The CDR3 is 15 residues long. CDR1 is SGHRS, CDR2 YFSETQ, per germline. The CDR3 region is CASSPGGTGANVLTF. CDR3 in DNA: TGCGCCAGCAGCCCGGGGGGAACTGGGGCCAACGTCCTGACTTTC.

This chain uses TRBV20-1 with TRBJ2-3; 9 bases match TRBD2. CDR1 and CDR2 (germline): DFQATT, SNEGSKA (reference sequence). The CDR3 runs 16 residues. Unmatched junction bases numbered 7, after V lost 3 bases and J lost 0 bases. In nucleotides, the CDR3 is TGCAGTGCTAGGGATGGACTAGCGACTAGCACAGATACGCAGTATTTT. It encodes CSARDGLATSTDTQYF.